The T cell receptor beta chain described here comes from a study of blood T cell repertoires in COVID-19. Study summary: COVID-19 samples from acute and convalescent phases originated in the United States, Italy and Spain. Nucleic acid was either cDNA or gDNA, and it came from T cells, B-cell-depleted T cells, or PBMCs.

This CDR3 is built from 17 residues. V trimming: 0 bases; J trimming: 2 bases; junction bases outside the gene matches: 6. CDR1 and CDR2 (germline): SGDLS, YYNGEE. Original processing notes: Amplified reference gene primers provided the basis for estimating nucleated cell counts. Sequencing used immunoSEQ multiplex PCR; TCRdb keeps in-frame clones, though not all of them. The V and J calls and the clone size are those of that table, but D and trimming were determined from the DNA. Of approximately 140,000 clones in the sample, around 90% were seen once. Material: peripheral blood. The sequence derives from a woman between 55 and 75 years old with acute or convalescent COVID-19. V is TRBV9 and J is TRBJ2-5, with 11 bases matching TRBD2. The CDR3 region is CASSVGTLAGGQETQYF. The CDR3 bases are TGTGCCAGCAGCGTAGGAACGCTAGCGGGGGGTCAAGAGACCCAGTACTTC.